This TCR beta chain was sequenced during a study of T cells after yellow fever vaccination. Study-wide background: The fractions with low cell numbers were processed using SMART-Seq v4 Ultra Low Input. Study-wide findings and caveats: One caveat is that FACS-sorted repertoires could contain abundant clonotypes contaminating from the bulk population.

TCRdb recomputed calls from the 5' RACE reads with MiXCR, one row per CDR3 protein. The repertoire holds 50,000 to 75,000 distinct CDR3 sequences, with 7.1% as singletons. There are 14 residues in the CDR3. The germline V and J ends were trimmed by 1 base and 1 base, with 7 bases remaining between them. The germline V gene has CDR1 MGHRA and CDR2 YSYEKL. In this sample, this clonotype turned up many times. Its antigen is undetermined. The starting material was CD8+ T cells sorted from PBMCs, obtained on the day of the first yellow fever vaccination. The TCR originated in a man aged 18-30 years who received the YFV17D yellow fever vaccine. The genes are TRBV4-1 and TRBJ1-1; D unresolved. CDR3 amino acids: CASSQGPTNTEAFF. As DNA, the CDR3 is TGCGCCAGCAGCCAAGGACCGACGAACACTGAAGCTTTCTTT.